Shown below are 17 T cell receptor beta chains from a single sample sequenced in a study of early T cells in non-severe SARS-CoV-2 infection. TCRdb processed the 5' RACE reads anew with MiXCR; each CDR3 protein has one entry. This sample has some 64,000 distinct CDR3 sequences, with 20% found just once. Sequences were derived from whole blood, sampled at baseline. These receptors all come from an adult who was a healthcare worker with PCR-confirmed SARS-CoV-2 infection or an uninfected control (not recorded which).

In its sample, this clonotype was seen many times. V usage is TRBV12-3 or TRBV12-4 and J usage is TRBJ2-3, with 7 bases matching TRBD2. The trim removed 7 bases at V and 0 bases at J, leaving 4 bases unmatched. The CDR3 totals 14 residues. The CDR3 DNA sequence: TGTGCCAGCAAGAAGCGGGGTAGCACAGATACGCAGTATTTT. Encoded protein: CASKKRGSTDTQYF.

This sequence joins TRBV3-1 and TRBJ2-7; D not certain. Trimming stripped 1 base from V and 3 bases from J, with 4 bases between. From germline, CDR1 is LGHDT and CDR2 YNNKEL (reference sequence). CDR3 length: 12 residues. The CDR3 region is CASSQANYEQYF. The CDR3 DNA reads TGTGCCAGCAGCCAAGCCAACTACGAGCAGTACTTC.

The V and J genes are TRBV5-1 and TRBJ2-1; D possibly corresponds to TRBD2 (6 bases). V dropped 7 bases and J dropped 1 base, with 12 bases sitting between them. There are 14 residues in the CDR3. CDR1 and CDR2 (germline): SGHRS, YFSETQ. The CDR3, as DNA: TGCGCCAGCGAACCCGGGGGATCCTACAATGAGCAGTTCTTC. Translation gives CASEPGGSYNEQFF.

CDR3 nucleotides: TGTGCCTGGAGTCCCCGGTTCAATTCACCCCTCCACTTT. Its translation: CAWSPRFNSPLHF. This chain joins TRBV30 and TRBJ1-6; D is unresolved. CDR3 length: 13 amino acids. Germline values: CDR1 GTSNPN, CDR2 SVGIG (reference sequence). The V and J ends lost 2 bases and 7 bases respectively, with 9 bases between them.

Comments on this clonotype: Possible read error: a much larger clone is one base away. The chain couples TRBV7-9 to TRBJ1-3, with a possible D match to TRBD1 (5 bases). Germline CDR1 SEHNR, CDR2 FQNEAQ (reference sequence). This CDR3 is 15 amino acids long. The CDR3 DNA follows: TGTGCCAGCAGCGTTACGGGGCCAGCTGGAAACACCGTATATTTT. Translation: CASSVTGPAGNTVYF.

This rearrangement joins TRBV10-3 to TRBJ1-5; perhaps TRBD1 as D (6 bases). Germline CDR1 ENHRY, CDR2 SYGVKD. The CDR3 is 17 amino acids. Trimming shortened V by 0 bases and J by 7 bases, and 19 bases separated the two germline ends. The CDR3 nucleotides are TGTGCCATCAGTGAGTCCCCGGACAGCCCCTCTAGCCAGCCCCAGCATTTT. Its translation is CAISESPDSPSSQPQHF.

The V call is TRBV9, the J call TRBJ1-1; D is uncertain. V shed 1 base and J shed 3 bases, with 7 bases lying between them. CDR3 size: 13 residues. Per germline, CDR1 SGDLS and CDR2 YYNGEE. CDR3 sequence: CASSVSGDTEAFF. The CDR3 DNA sequence: TGTGCCAGCAGCGTATCCGGTGACACTGAAGCTTTCTTT.

In this sample, this clonotype turned up a few times. The DNA of the CDR3 is TGTGCCAGCAGCTTTGACTATCAAGAGACCCAGTACTTC. It translates to CASSFDYQETQYF. This chain joins TRBV5-4 and TRBJ2-5, with D possibly matching TRBD2 (5 bases). V dropped 2 bases and J dropped 2 bases, with 7 bases sitting between them. Germline V lookup: CDR1 SGHNT, CDR2 YYREEE (reference sequence). This CDR3 has 13 residues.

This clonotype is deemed medium-sized. V and J are TRBV20-1 and TRBJ1-1; 8 nucleotides line up with TRBD1. The CDR3 is 15 amino acids. CDR1 is DFQATT, CDR2 SNEGSKA, per germline (reference sequence). The V and J ends lost 5 bases and 4 bases, in that order; junction bases with no gene match: 12. The CDR3: CSAAPPIDRGTEAFF. CDR3 in DNA: TGCAGTGCTGCCCCCCCTATAGACAGGGGCACTGAAGCTTTCTTT.

With regard to this clonotype: The junction shows a germline mismatch at one end, possibly a read error. The chain has TRBV6-6 and TRBJ1-1; D remains ambiguous. This CDR3 is built from 12 residues. Germline V gene lookup returns CDR1 MNHNY and CDR2 SVGAGI (reference sequence). The CDR3 DNA reads TGTGCCGGCAGACCCGCGAACACTGAAGCTTTCTTT. Its translation is CAGRPANTEAFF.

This sequence joins TRBV7-2 and TRBJ1-5, with D unresolved. In germline, CDR1 is SGHTA, CDR2 FQGNSA. V was clipped by 3 bases and J by 7 bases, with 7 bases between them. This CDR3 comprises 12 residues. The DNA of the CDR3 is TGTGCCAGCAGCTTCCGGTTCCAGCCCCAGCATTTT. This encodes CASSFRFQPQHF.

This chain joins TRBV12-3 or TRBV12-4 and TRBJ2-5; TRBD2 agrees at 8 bases. There are 14 residues in the CDR3. With 6 bases clipped from V and 5 bases from J, the junction kept 8 bases outside the gene matches. The CDR3 region is CASSPGGAAETQYF. CDR3 nucleotide sequence: TGTGCCAGCAGCCCCGGGGGGGCCGCGGAGACCCAGTACTTC.

The genes are TRBV12-3 or TRBV12-4 and TRBJ2-5; 9 positions agree with TRBD2. Trimming removed 6 bases from V and 3 bases from J; junction bases left unmatched: 5. The CDR3 runs to 14 residues. CDR3 nucleotides: TGTGCCAGCAGCCTGGGACTAGCCGAAGAGACCCAGTACTTC. It encodes CASSLGLAEETQYF.

The rearrangement joins TRBV2 to TRBJ1-1; D unresolved. With 7 bases removed from V and 3 bases from J, the gap between germline ends came to 9 bases. The CDR3 sequence is 12 residues long. Looked up from germline, CDR1 is SNHLY and CDR2 is FYNNEI. The CDR3 DNA sequence: TGTGCCAGCACAAGGCTGGACACTGAAGCTTTCTTT. It is translated as CASTRLDTEAFF.

V and J are TRBV4-1 and TRBJ2-2; 11 bases match TRBD2. The CDR3 is made up of 16 amino acids. The junction had 3 bases not matched to a gene; V was cut back by 1 base and J by 5 bases. Germline lookup yields CDR1 MGHRA and CDR2 YSYEKL. The CDR3 is CASSQARLAGTGELFF. CDR3 bases: TGCGCCAGCAGCCAAGCCAGACTAGCGGGGACCGGGGAGCTGTTTTTT.

The chain has TRBV2 and TRBJ1-1; TRBD1 agrees at 8 bases. The CDR3 is 13 residues long. Per germline, CDR1 SNHLY and CDR2 FYNNEI. V trimming: 7 bases; J trimming: 5 bases; junction bases outside the gene matches: 6. CDR3 amino acids: CASIWTGKTEAFF. The DNA for the CDR3 is TGTGCCAGCATTTGGACAGGGAAGACTGAAGCTTTCTTT.

A few counts support this clonotype. V gene TRBV6-6 combines with J gene TRBJ2-3; tentative D call: TRBD1 (5 bases). Trimming removed 0 bases at V and 3 bases at J, with 16 bases between. CDR1 is MNHNY, CDR2 SVGAGI, per germline (reference sequence). The CDR3 covers 17 residues. The CDR3 loop is CASSYSSRGRATDTQYF. The CDR3 DNA is TGTGCCAGCAGTTACTCGAGTAGGGGCAGGGCGACAGATACGCAGTATTTT.